The 21 T cell receptor beta chains listed next were all sequenced from one sample in a study of identifying expanded T cells in peripheral blood. The protocol was immunoSEQ multiplex PCR, while the TCRdb copy is restricted to in-frame clones and leaves out a portion. The profile shows around 75,000 clones, roughly 90% of them singletons. Sequencing input: blood. These receptors were obtained from a person aged 18 to 70 in good health.

The chain combines TRBV4-3 with TRBJ2-5; D unclear. Germline V CDR1 and CDR2: LGHNA, YSLEER. Between the trimmed V and J ends, which lost 0 bases and 5 bases, there was a span of 16 bases. The CDR3 has 16 residues. CDR3 DNA: TGCGCCAGCAGCCAAGATCCGAGCCGTCGTGGGGAGACCCAGTACTTC. Translating it yields CASSQDPSRRGETQYF.

This clone appeared a single time. The chain combines TRBV6-5 with TRBJ1-1; D is unclear. Germline loops: CDR1 MNHEY, CDR2 SVGAGI. V gave up 6 bases and J gave up 7 bases, with 15 bases separating them. The CDR3 covers 13 residues. CDR3 in DNA: TGTGCCAGCAGCTTACGGGAGGACTTTGAAGCTTTCTTT. Translated: CASSLREDFEAFF.

The CDR3, as DNA: TGCGCCAGCAGCTCTTTTAGCCCCAACCAAGAGACCCAGTACTTC. This gives the protein CASSSFSPNQETQYF. The rearrangement joins TRBV5-1 to TRBJ2-5; D call uncertain. Per the germline V gene, CDR1 is SGHRS and CDR2 is YFSETQ. Between the trimmed V and J ends, which lost 3 bases and 0 bases, there was a span of 12 bases. This CDR3 is built from 15 residues. The full variable domain, in which reference TRBV5-1 and TRBJ2-5 provide the parts outside the CDR3, is KAGVTQTPRYLIKTRGQQVTLSCSPISGHRSVSWYQQTPGQGLQFLFEYFSETQRNKGNFPGRFSGRQFSNSRSEMNVSTLELGDSALYLCASSSFSPNQETQYFGPGTRLLVL.

This clone was detected once. The rearrangement joins TRBV19 to TRBJ2-1; the match to TRBD2 covers 9 bases. The V segment lost 3 bases and the J segment 2 bases; nucleotides outside the gene matches: 2. The germline CDR1 and CDR2 sequences are LNHDA and SQIVND (reference sequence). The CDR3 has 15 amino acids. The CDR3 bases are TGTGCCAGTAGTATGACTAGCGGAACCTACAATGAGCAGTTCTTC. Its translation: CASSMTSGTYNEQFF.

This clone was seen only once. This chain connects TRBV7-6 to TRBJ2-3; 10 bases agree with TRBD1. The germline V gene has CDR1 SGHVS and CDR2 FNYEAQ. V shed 4 bases and J 3 bases; nucleotides not matched to a gene: 4. The CDR3 covers 15 residues. The CDR3 here is CASSSGTGVTDTQYF. CDR3 bases: TGTGCCAGCAGCTCCGGGACAGGGGTAACAGATACGCAGTATTTT.

The rearrangement uses TRBV29-1 and TRBJ2-2; 11 bases match TRBD1. J gave up 4 bases and V 4 bases, and 5 bases lay outside the gene matches. Germline V lookup: CDR1 SQVTM, CDR2 ANQGSEA. The CDR3 is made up of 15 amino acids. In nucleotides, the CDR3 is TGCAGCGTTGCACTCGGGACAGGGGGCACCGGGGAGCTGTTTTTT. Protein: CSVALGTGGTGELFF.

This clone has only one observation. The chain links TRBV7-9 to TRBJ2-1, with D possibly being TRBD1 (5 bases). This CDR3 has 14 residues. Between the trimmed V and J ends, which lost 5 bases and 12 bases, there was a span of 20 bases. Germline V CDR1 and CDR2: SEHNR, FQNEAQ (reference sequence). The CDR3 loop is CASSLLTDFKRQFF. The CDR3 DNA sequence: TGTGCCAGCAGCCTCTTGACAGATTTTAAGAGGCAGTTCTTC.

This sequence joins TRBV7-2 and TRBJ2-1; D might be TRBD1 (6 bases). V lost 8 bases, J lost 6 bases, and 17 bases lay in between. The CDR3 is 14 amino acids. The germline gives CDR1 SGHTA, CDR2 FQGNSA. The DNA of the CDR3 is TGTGCCAGCTCTTTAGTGCAGGGGCCCAATGAGCAGTTCTTC. Translating it yields CASSLVQGPNEQFF.

In the case of this clone: The junction departs from the called germline gene at one end, perhaps through a read error. CDR3 nucleotides: TGTGCCAGCAGCTTAGATCTGTGGCGGGCCGAATTC. It yields the protein CASSLDLWRAEF. The V call is TRBV11-2, the J call TRBJ1-2, with D unresolved. Germline lookup yields CDR1 SGHAT and CDR2 FQNNGV. The CDR3 is 12 amino acids.

V is TRBV4-2 and J is TRBJ1-2; TRBD1 matches at 9 bases. The CDR3 has 17 amino acids. Germline assignment: CDR1 LGHNA and CDR2 YNFKEQ. The J segment lost 5 bases and the V segment lost 0 bases, leaving 10 bases of the junction unmatched. CDR3 in amino acids: CASSQDFGDRASYGYTF. CDR3 sequence (DNA): TGTGCCAGCAGCCAAGATTTCGGGGACAGGGCCAGTTATGGCTACACCTTC.

The table lists this clone with a count of one. The genes are TRBV29-1 and TRBJ1-4; D ambiguous. This CDR3 contains 12 residues. The V end lost 7 bases, the J end lost 8 bases, and 14 bases lay between the germline ends. The V gene's germline CDR1 is SQVTM and CDR2 ANQGSEA. In nucleotides, the CDR3 is TGCAGCGCCGAGGTGGATTGGGAAAAACTGTTTTTT. Translating it yields CSAEVDWEKLFF.

The V and J genes are TRBV2 and TRBJ2-7; 8 nucleotides match TRBD2. There are 14 residues in the CDR3. J was trimmed by 2 bases and V by 6 bases; bases with no gene match: 6. Germline loops: CDR1 SNHLY, CDR2 FYNNEI. CDR3 sequence reads: CASSGGGTPYEQYF. The CDR3 bases are TGTGCCAGCAGCGGGGGGGGCACCCCCTACGAGCAGTACTTC.

As DNA, the CDR3 is TGCGCCAGCAGCCAAGGAGACAGGGGGCGTGACACCATATATTTT. Its translation is CASSQGDRGRDTIYF. This chain joins TRBV4-3 and TRBJ1-3, with 10 bases fitting TRBD1. With 1 base clipped from V and 8 bases from J, the junction kept 5 bases outside the gene matches. The germline gives CDR1 LGHNA, CDR2 YSLEER. The CDR3 loop spans 15 amino acids.

This chain links TRBV7-2 with TRBJ2-7, with D perhaps matching TRBD2 (7 bases). With 4 bases removed from V and 0 bases from J, the gap between germline ends came to 16 bases. CDR1 SGHTA and CDR2 FQGNSA come from the germline V gene. The CDR3 extends over 16 amino acids. The CDR3 DNA is TGTGCCAGCAGCTCCGTCGGGGGGCCCAGCTCCTACGAGCAGTACTTC. Its translation is CASSSVGGPSSYEQYF.

The CDR3 protein is CASKQSGQSIEAFF. The CDR3 region has the DNA TGTGCCAGCAAGCAATCGGGACAGAGCATTGAAGCTTTCTTT. The chain joins TRBV6-6 to TRBJ1-1, with 7 positions matching TRBD1. The CDR3 is made up of 14 amino acids. The germline CDR1 and CDR2 sequences are MNHNY and SVGAGI (reference sequence). Trimming removed 7 bases from V and 7 bases from J; junction bases left unmatched: 12.

The chain combines TRBV7-9 with TRBJ2-3, with no clear D. V was cut by 2 bases and J by 10 bases, with 10 bases left in between. The CDR3 contains 12 residues. Looked up from germline, CDR1 is SEHNR and CDR2 is FQNEAQ (reference sequence). The CDR3 loop reads CASSLLDGPQYF. CDR3 DNA sequence: TGTGCCAGCAGCTTACTGGACGGGCCGCAGTATTTT.

For the CDR3, the DNA is TGCGCCAGCAGCTTGGATAGCGGGGGGGACACCGGGGAGCTGTTTTTT. Residues: CASSLDSGGDTGELFF. The J gene is TRBJ2-2, the V gene TRBV5-1; 11 bases align to TRBD2. Trimming cost V 0 bases and J 3 bases; bases outside gene matches: 1. Germline values: CDR1 SGHRS, CDR2 YFSETQ. The CDR3 loop spans 16 amino acids.

This chain connects TRBV7-2 to TRBJ1-3; 11 nucleotides align to TRBD1. CDR1 and CDR2 (germline): SGHTA, FQGNSA. The CDR3 covers 17 residues. The V segment lost 3 bases and the J segment 2 bases; nucleotides outside the gene matches: 6. Here the CDR3 reads CASSFSGTGGTGNTIYF. CDR3 DNA: TGTGCCAGCAGCTTTTCCGGGACAGGGGGTACTGGAAACACCATATATTTT.

This chain links TRBV10-3 with TRBJ2-5; D remains ambiguous. V was trimmed by 6 bases and J by 5 bases, leaving 10 bases between them. This CDR3 spans 12 amino acids. Per the germline V gene, CDR1 is ENHRY and CDR2 is SYGVKD. CDR3: CAIRDFSETQYF. The CDR3 DNA reads TGTGCCATCAGAGACTTCTCCGAGACCCAGTACTTC.

V usage is TRBV6-1 and J usage is TRBJ2-3; TRBD1 is a possible D gene (5 bases). From germline, CDR1 is MNHNS and CDR2 SASEGT. The germline V and J ends were trimmed by 1 base and 9 bases, with 11 bases remaining between them. This CDR3 comprises 13 residues. CDR3: CASSEGVWGTQYF. The CDR3, as DNA: TGTGCCAGCAGTGAAGGGGTTTGGGGCACGCAGTATTTT.

This chain's CDR3 is CASSPQGDQPQHF. CDR3 in DNA: TGTGCCAGTAGCCCACAGGGGGATCAGCCCCAGCATTTT. V is TRBV19 and J is TRBJ1-5; 8 nucleotides agree with TRBD1. The J segment lost 5 bases and the V segment lost 6 bases, leaving 3 bases of the junction unmatched. The germline CDR1 and CDR2 sequences are LNHDA and SQIVND (reference sequence). CDR3 length: 13 residues.